One and the same sample provided the 21 T cell receptor beta chains below, sequenced in a study of blood T cell repertoires in COVID-19 (dated by TCRdb to about 2020). To prepare the library, the immunoSEQ multiplex PCR assay was applied. In its TCRdb copy, this immuneACCESS table keeps in-frame sequences only and misses some clones. Where compared with another copy, unresolved V genes explain less than half of these, and the others have no known cause. The sample table shows 100,000 or so clones, and around 84% are seen once. Over 2% of the sample lies in the top ten. Specimen: peripheral blood. The source is a human donor in a cohort sampled during active COVID-19.

CDR3 nucleotide sequence: TGTGCCAGCAGCTTAACGGCTAGCGGGCGCACCCCCTCCAATGAGCAGTTCTTC. Its protein is CASSLTASGRTPSNEQFF. V usage is TRBV7-3 and J usage is TRBJ2-1; 8 bases fit TRBD2. V dropped 0 bases and J dropped 6; count of bases not matched to a gene: 13. This CDR3 comprises 18 residues. Germline V gives CDR1 SGHTA, CDR2 FQGTGA. Based on the CDR3 plus reference TRBV7-3 and TRBJ2-1, the full variable domain is GAGVSQTPSNKVTEKGKYVELRCDPISGHTALYWYRQSLGQGPEFLIYFQGTGAADDSGLPNDRFFAVRPEGSVSTLKIQRTERGDSAVYLCASSLTASGRTPSNEQFFGPGTRLTVL.

The chain combines TRBV7-2 with TRBJ2-7; 7 positions match TRBD1. The CDR3 has 14 residues. V was pared by 6 bases and J by 0 bases, with 5 bases of the junction left unmatched. Per the germline V gene, CDR1 is SGHTA and CDR2 is FQGNSA. CDR3 DNA: TGTGCCAGCAGACGACAGGGAATCTCCTACGAGCAGTACTTC. Translation: CASRRQGISYEQYF.

The rearrangement links TRBV19 to TRBJ1-1, with 9 bases matching TRBD1. This CDR3 comprises 14 residues. The V and J ends lost 4 bases and 4 bases, in that order; junction bases with no gene match: 4. Germline V lookup: CDR1 LNHDA, CDR2 SQIVND (reference sequence). For the CDR3, the DNA is TGTGCCAGTAGTACTGGGACAGGGATCACTGAAGCTTTCTTT. Protein sequence: CASSTGTGITEAFF.

The chain carries TRBV19 and TRBJ1-6; 7 bases are a match to TRBD1. The CDR3 is 14 amino acids. V was clipped by 7 bases and J by 4 bases; unmatched bases: 4. The germline CDR1 and CDR2 sequences are LNHDA and SQIVND (reference sequence). The CDR3 region has the DNA TGTGCCAGTACTCAGGGACAGTATAATTCACCCCTCCACTTT. Translated, it gives CASTQGQYNSPLHF.

This clone was seen a single time. The chain has TRBV12-3 or TRBV12-4 and TRBJ2-3; D is unclear. The CDR3 totals 13 residues. With 4 bases removed from V and 4 bases from J, the gap between germline ends came to 9 bases. The CDR3 loop is CASSSVNPDTQYF. Written as DNA, the CDR3 is TGTGCCAGCAGTTCGGTAAATCCAGATACGCAGTATTTT.

The V and J genes are TRBV12-2 and TRBJ2-5; TRBD1 is taken as the D call from the table, unchecked against the DNA. TRBV12-2 is labeled a pseudogene. The CDR3 length is 17 residues. CDR3 DNA: TGTGCAAGTCGCTTAGGAAGGGACAGGGGGTCCCAAGAGACCCAGTACTTC. Translated, it gives CASRLGRDRGSQETQYF.

This chain uses TRBV20-1 with TRBJ1-1; D is unresolved. V shed 8 bases and J shed 4 bases, with 11 bases lying between them. The CDR3 has 11 amino acids. From germline, CDR1 is DFQATT and CDR2 SNEGSKA (reference sequence). The CDR3 protein is CSIFRGTEAFF. CDR3 coding DNA: TGCAGTATCTTTCGGGGCACTGAAGCTTTCTTT.

The CDR3 region is CASSQDWVAFSYEQYF. Written as DNA, the CDR3 is TGCGCCAGCAGCCAAGATTGGGTAGCGTTTTCCTACGAGCAGTACTTC. The genes are TRBV4-3 and TRBJ2-7; D is perhaps TRBD2 (5 bases). CDR1 and CDR2 from the germline V gene are LGHNA and YSLEER. The CDR3 covers 16 residues. Trimming took 0 bases from V and 1 from J, leaving 13 bases between them.

The chain carries TRBV5-1 and TRBJ1-6; 9 nucleotides match TRBD1. The CDR3 has 13 amino acids. Germline-derived CDR1 and CDR2 are SGHRS and YFSETQ. The ends lost 4 bases at V and 14 bases at J; junction bases unmatched: 7. This CDR3 reads CASSVTRDRALHF. The CDR3 nucleotides read TGCGCCAGCAGCGTTACCCGGGACAGGGCCCTCCACTTT.

V is TRBV5-6 and J is TRBJ1-2, with TRBD1 matching 7 bases. Germline lookup yields CDR1 SGHDT and CDR2 YYEEEE. V was clipped by 4 bases and J by 4 bases; unmatched bases: 4. The CDR3 consists of 13 residues. The CDR3 DNA reads TGTGCCAGCAGCCCTGGGACAGCCTATGGCTACACCTTC. Residues: CASSPGTAYGYTF.

The chain couples TRBV18 to TRBJ2-5, with 7 bases that match TRBD1. The J segment lost 0 bases and the V segment lost 3 bases, leaving 4 bases of the junction unmatched. There are 15 residues in the CDR3. Germline V gives CDR1 KGHSH, CDR2 LQKENI. The CDR3 spells CASSPGTANQETQYF. Written as DNA, the CDR3 is TGTGCCAGCTCACCGGGGACAGCTAACCAAGAGACCCAGTACTTC.

The gene calls are TRBV4-1 and TRBJ1-4, with 7 bases identical to TRBD1. J was trimmed by 6 bases and V by 1 base; bases with no gene match: 8. The CDR3 consists of 16 residues. CDR1 and CDR2 from the germline V gene are MGHRA and YSYEKL. The CDR3 region is CASSQGRQGWDEKLFF. The CDR3 nucleotides read TGCGCCAGCAGCCAAGGAAGACAGGGCTGGGATGAAAAACTGTTTTTT.

This clone was seen once. The rearrangement joins TRBV9 to TRBJ2-2; TRBD1 might be the D (7 bases). The CDR3 loop spans 15 amino acids. Trimming took 4 bases from V and 7 from J, leaving 17 bases between them. Germline V gene lookup returns CDR1 SGDLS and CDR2 YYNGEE. In DNA form, the CDR3 reads TGTGCCAGCAGCCCAAGTAGGGGGCGGGGCGGGGAGCTGTTTTTT. Encoded protein: CASSPSRGRGGELFF.

The chain has TRBV7-2 and TRBJ1-2; D uncertain. V was pared by 0 bases and J by 4 bases, with 12 bases between. CDR3 length: 15 residues. The germline gives CDR1 SGHTA, CDR2 FQGNSA. The CDR3 sequence: CASSLAGGLTYGYTF. In DNA form, the CDR3 reads TGTGCCAGCAGCTTAGCAGGAGGGCTGACCTATGGCTACACCTTC.

The chain recombines TRBV7-9 with TRBJ2-5; possibly TRBD2 for D (6 bases). This CDR3 region has 13 residues. The V end lost 3 bases, the J end lost 5 bases, and 10 bases lay between the germline ends. Germline-derived CDR1 and CDR2 are SEHNR and FQNEAQ (reference sequence). The CDR3: CASSFPGVETQYF. CDR3 DNA sequence: TGTGCCAGCAGCTTTCCGGGGGTGGAGACCCAGTACTTC.

The genes are TRBV2 and TRBJ2-3; possibly TRBD2 for D (5 bases). The CDR3 contains 13 residues. V dropped 5 bases and J dropped 1 base, with 7 bases sitting between them. The V gene's germline CDR1 is SNHLY and CDR2 FYNNEI. The CDR3 loop is CASSQEGTDTQYF. Written as DNA, the CDR3 is TGTGCCAGCAGTCAGGAGGGCACAGATACGCAGTATTTT.

V is TRBV3-1 (or the pseudogene TRBV3-2) and J is TRBJ1-1, with D hard to call. The CDR3 spans 12 residues. The V end lost 0 bases, the J end lost 4 bases, and 3 bases lay between the germline ends. Germline lookup yields CDR1 LGHDT and CDR2 YNNKEL (reference sequence). CDR3 sequence: CASSQDRTEAFF. The CDR3 nucleotides are TGTGCCAGCAGCCAAGACCGCACTGAAGCTTTCTTT.

The table lists this clone with a few counts. This sequence joins TRBV5-1 and TRBJ1-1, with 7 bases matching TRBD1. The CDR3 is made up of 15 amino acids. Germline-derived CDR1 and CDR2 are SGHRS and YFSETQ. V lost 4 bases, J lost 4 bases, and 10 bases stayed unmatched. The DNA for the CDR3 is TGCGCCAGCAGCCTGACGACAGGGAAGGGCACTGAAGCTTTCTTT. This encodes CASSLTTGKGTEAFF.

The V and J genes are TRBV9 and TRBJ2-5; 10 bases are a match to TRBD2. This CDR3 is built from 15 residues. After removal of 3 bases from V and 2 bases from J, the junction contained 4 bases not matched to a gene. Germline-derived CDR1 and CDR2 are SGDLS and YYNGEE. DNA for the CDR3: TGTGCCAGCAGCGGGGTAGCGGGGGGACAAGAGACCCAGTACTTC. This sequence encodes CASSGVAGGQETQYF.

The chain combines TRBV14 with TRBJ2-1; perhaps TRBD2 as D (6 bases). Germline assignment: CDR1 SGHDN and CDR2 FVKESK. Trimming removed 4 bases from V and 4 bases from J, with 11 bases in between. This CDR3 contains 14 residues. The CDR3: CASSPPGLYNEQFF. CDR3 in DNA: TGTGCCAGCAGCCCTCCGGGACTGTACAATGAGCAGTTCTTC.

The gene calls are TRBV5-1 and TRBJ2-5, with a possible D match to TRBD1 (5 bases). In germline, CDR1 is SGHRS, CDR2 YFSETQ. This CDR3 has 13 amino acids. The germline V and J ends were trimmed by 4 bases and 5 bases, with 12 bases remaining between them. The CDR3 protein is CASSLKGLETQYF. CDR3 nucleotide sequence: TGCGCCAGCAGCCTGAAGGGGTTGGAGACCCAGTACTTC.